This T cell receptor (beta chain) was profiled in a study of T-cell memory formation after mild COVID-19. For the study at large: There were largely donor-specific TCR clusters. Study-wide findings and caveats: Specificity for SARS-CoV-2 was not confirmed among the second-wave clones peaking on day 37. Contracting CD4+ clones sat mainly in CM and EM; CD8+ in EMRA.

Germline V CDR1 and CDR2: SNHLY, FYNNEI. The CDR3 has 12 residues. Between the trimmed V and J ends, which lost 11 bases and 4 bases, there was a span of 15 bases. Constant-segment primers were used for 5'RACE, and the resulting TCR alpha and TCR beta cDNA libraries carried sample barcodes and UMIs. TCRdb reanalysed the 5' RACE reads using MiXCR and keeps one entry per CDR3 protein. Seen here are tens of thousands of distinct CDR3 sequences, 5.5% to 8.5% observed once, and the top ten hold 0.79%. With respect to this clonotype: Its antigen remains unidentified.

The source is an adult who had mild COVID-19 (a few samples of this study predate the infection). Cell type and time point are not known. Sequenced sample: PBMCs or a T cell subset sorted from them (not recorded which). The chain couples TRBV2 to TRBJ2-7, with D perhaps TRBD1 (7 bases). As DNA, the CDR3 is TGTGCCTCCTCAGGGGGGTTATACGAGCAGTACTTC. This gives the protein CASSGGLYEQYF.